The sequence of this TCR beta chain was determined in a study of blood T cell repertoires in COVID-19. Study context: Acute and convalescent COVID-19 samples came from the United States, Italy and Spain.

This CDR3 is built from 14 residues. Trimming shortened V by 5 bases and J by 2 bases, and 10 bases separated the two germline ends. Germline V lookup: CDR1 SGHTA, CDR2 FQGNSA. The table came from immunoSEQ multiplex PCR; TCRdb's copy has only in-frame clones and leaves some out. The sample carries roughly 280,000 clones, 86% recorded once. This clonotype was sampled from a man aged 18 to 30 with active or convalescent COVID-19. Material: peripheral blood. The J gene is TRBJ1-3, the V gene TRBV7-2; a possible D gene is TRBD1 (5 bases). The CDR3 DNA sequence: TGTGCCAGCAGCCCAGGGAACGCTGGAAACACCATATATTTT. Residues: CASSPGNAGNTIYF.